The 24 T cell receptor beta chains listed next were all sequenced from one sample in a study of T cell responses to AZD1222 COVID-19 vaccine. Sequenced by immunoSEQ multiplex PCR; TCRdb stores in-frame clones only, minus some. The table shows tens of thousands of clones, with around nine tenths occurring only once. The sample consisted of peripheral blood, taken on day 0 of MenACWY control vaccination. Source of these receptors: an adult in good health.

This chain joins TRBV5-6 and TRBJ1-3; 7 nucleotides match TRBD1. CDR3 length: 14 residues. V was clipped by 3 bases and J by 8 bases; unmatched bases: 8. Germline CDR1 reads SGHDT; CDR2 reads YYEEEE. The CDR3 region is CASSSTRQGDTIYF. The CDR3 nucleotides read TGTGCCAGCAGCTCCACAAGGCAGGGGGACACCATATATTTT.

The chain has TRBV6-2 or TRBV6-3 and TRBJ1-5; D is unresolved. V gave up 2 bases and J gave up 9 bases, with 20 bases separating them. The CDR3 length is 16 residues. The germline gives CDR1 MNHEY, CDR2 SVGEGT. The CDR3 DNA follows: TGTGCCAGCAGTTACCGGTCACAGTGGAACGGGCGGCCCCAGCATTTT. This gives the protein CASSYRSQWNGRPQHF.

Of note for this clone: Other DNA sequences in this specimen translate into the identical CDR3. V and J are TRBV24-1 and TRBJ1-5, with D unresolved. Trimming removed 5 bases at V and 7 bases at J, with 20 bases between. The germline V gene encodes CDR1 KGHDR and CDR2 SFDVKD. The CDR3 is made up of 16 amino acids. CDR3 coding DNA: TGTGCCACCAGTGCCCTCGAAAGGAAGATCAAACAGCCCCAGCATTTT. This gives the protein CATSALERKIKQPQHF.

The chain couples TRBV18 to TRBJ1-2; 7 nucleotides agree with TRBD1. The CDR3 length is 15 residues. V was clipped by 5 bases and J by 6 bases; unmatched bases: 12. Germline-derived CDR1 and CDR2 are KGHSH and LQKENI. The CDR3 DNA reads as TGTGCCAGCTCAATAACCGGGACAGACAGTGATGGCTACACCTTC. As protein: CASSITGTDSDGYTF.

Only one count was recorded for this clone. The chain combines TRBV6-5 with TRBJ1-4, with D possibly TRBD1 on 5 matching bases. The V gene's germline CDR1 is MNHEY and CDR2 SVGAGI. This CDR3 spans 13 amino acids. Trimming left V 6 bases short and J 4 bases short, with 9 bases between. CDR3 in amino acids: CASRGLYNEKLFF. CDR3 sequence (DNA): TGTGCCAGCAGGGGGCTCTATAATGAAAAACTGTTTTTT.

This sequence joins TRBV3-1 (or the pseudogene TRBV3-2) and TRBJ1-2, with D possibly being TRBD1 (5 bases). The germline CDR1 and CDR2 sequences are LGHDT and YNNKEL (reference sequence). The V gene lost 3 bases and the J gene lost 13 bases, with 15 bases spanning the gap. This CDR3 is 12 amino acids long. CDR3 protein: CASSHAGGDRTF. The CDR3 region has the DNA TGTGCCAGCAGCCACGCCGGGGGGGACCGCACCTTC.

The chain is built from TRBV30 and TRBJ2-6, with TRBD1 identical over 8 bases. Trimming removed 2 bases from V and 3 bases from J; junction bases left unmatched: 3. The CDR3 is 15 residues long. Germline V lookup: CDR1 GTSNPN, CDR2 SVGIG (reference sequence). The CDR3 region is CAWSTTGGGANVLTF. For the CDR3, the DNA is TGTGCCTGGAGTACAACAGGGGGTGGGGCCAACGTCCTGACTTTC. Supplemented by reference TRBV30 and TRBJ2-6, the full variable domain reads SQTIHQWPATLVQPVGSPLSLECTVEGTSNPNLYWYRQAAGRGLQLLFYSVGIGQISSEVPQNLSASRPQDRQFILSSKKLLLSDSGFYLCAWSTTGGGANVLTFGAGSRLTVL.

The V gene is TRBV18, the J gene TRBJ2-5, with 14 positions matching TRBD2. Trimming cost V 5 bases and J 2 bases; bases outside gene matches: 7. In germline, CDR1 is KGHSH, CDR2 LQKENI. The length of the CDR3 is 17 residues. The CDR3: CASSRLAGGSGQETQYF. The CDR3 DNA reads TGTGCCAGCTCAAGACTAGCGGGAGGGTCGGGGCAAGAGACCCAGTACTTC.

This clone appeared a single time. The V gene is TRBV7-6, the J gene TRBJ2-1; either TRBD1 or TRBD2 may supply D (5 bases each). The CDR3 runs 14 residues. Between the trimmed V and J ends, which lost 6 bases and 4 bases, there was a span of 13 bases. Germline V gene sequence: CDR1 SGHVS, CDR2 FNYEAQ. CDR3 amino acids: CASRPEGRYNEQFF. DNA of the CDR3: TGTGCCAGCAGGCCCGAGGGGAGATACAATGAGCAGTTCTTC.

The chain has TRBV5-4 and TRBJ2-5; TRBD2 is a possible D gene (5 bases). This CDR3 has 13 amino acids. V lost 3 bases, J lost 2 bases, and 8 bases lay in between. Germline assignment: CDR1 SGHNT and CDR2 YYREEE (reference sequence). CDR3 coding DNA: TGTGCCAGCAGCTCCCGGGGACAAGAGACCCAGTACTTC. It encodes CASSSRGQETQYF.

The V and J genes are TRBV11-2 and TRBJ2-7; TRBD2 matches 12 bases. In germline, CDR1 is SGHAT, CDR2 FQNNGV. The V segment lost 7 bases and the J segment 2 bases; nucleotides outside the gene matches: 9. There are 16 residues in the CDR3. In DNA, the CDR3 is TGTGCCAGCACCCGTCTAGCGGGAGGGCCCCCCTACGAGCAGTACTTC. Its translation is CASTRLAGGPPYEQYF.

This chain uses TRBV7-9 with TRBJ2-7; D unresolved. Looked up from germline, CDR1 is SEHNR and CDR2 is FQNEAQ (reference sequence). The V and J ends lost 1 base and 7 bases respectively, with 14 bases between them. The CDR3 covers 14 residues. This CDR3 is CASSLVGGYKEQYF. CDR3 coding DNA: TGTGCCAGCAGCTTAGTCGGCGGCTATAAGGAGCAGTACTTC.

The chain carries TRBV7-2 and TRBJ2-3, with 11 bases aligning to TRBD2. V was clipped by 8 bases and J by 1 base; unmatched bases: 5. Germline assignment: CDR1 SGHTA and CDR2 FQGNSA. This CDR3 contains 15 residues. The CDR3: CASRLAGGGTDTQYF. The CDR3 DNA reads as TGTGCCAGCCGTTTAGCGGGAGGGGGCACAGATACGCAGTATTTT. Variable domain in full (rest from reference TRBV7-2 and TRBJ2-3): GAGVSQSPSNKVTEKGKDVELRCDPISGHTALYWYRQSLGQGLEFLIYFQGNSAPDKSGLPSDRFSAERTGGSVSTLTIQRTQQEDSAVYLCASRLAGGGTDTQYFGPGTRLTVL.

By share of the sample, this clone is medium-sized. The chain is built from TRBV2 and TRBJ1-1; D not resolved. Per germline, CDR1 SNHLY and CDR2 FYNNEI. This CDR3 contains 13 residues. V dropped 5 bases and J dropped 1 base, with 8 bases sitting between them. CDR3 sequence (DNA): TGTGCCAGCAGTCTCTTGGAGAACACTGAAGCTTTCTTT. Residues: CASSLLENTEAFF. The complete variable domain, with remaining parts taken from reference TRBV2 and TRBJ1-1, reads EPEVTQTPSHQVTQMGQEVILRCVPISNHLYFYWYRQILGQKVEFLVSFYNNEISEKSEIFDDQFSVERPDGSNFTLKIRSTKLEDSAMYFCASSLLENTEAFFGQGTRLTVV.

The chain couples TRBV5-8 to TRBJ2-7; tentatively, D is TRBD1 (6 bases). Germline-derived CDR1 and CDR2 are SGHTS and YDEGEE. The V and J ends lost 4 bases and 0 bases respectively, with 14 bases between them. The CDR3 sequence is 15 residues long. CDR3 region: CASSIRDTSSYEQYF. The DNA of the CDR3 is TGTGCCAGCAGCATCCGGGACACCTCCTCCTACGAGCAGTACTTC.

The chain links TRBV5-1 to TRBJ1-1; D not resolved. Germline V CDR1 and CDR2: SGHRS, YFSETQ. The CDR3 has 13 residues. The V end was cut by 2 bases, the J end by 1 base, with 6 bases between. The DNA of the CDR3 is TGCGCCAGCAGCTTACCTCAGAACACTGAAGCTTTCTTT. Translation: CASSLPQNTEAFF.

The chain has TRBV7-3 and TRBJ2-2; 11 bases agree with TRBD2. The CDR3 extends over 17 amino acids. Germline CDR1 and CDR2: SGHTA and FQGTGA. Trimming at V came to 5 bases and at J to 6 bases, leaving 11 bases not matched to a gene. CDR3 nucleotides: TGTGCCAGCAGCCAGGGCCTAGCGGGAGGAGGTGCCGGGGAGCTGTTTTTT. Translated, it gives CASSQGLAGGGAGELFF.

V usage is TRBV19 and J usage is TRBJ1-5; 11 bases match TRBD1. The V segment lost 4 bases and the J segment 5 bases; nucleotides outside the gene matches: 7. The length of the CDR3 is 16 residues. Per the germline V gene, CDR1 is LNHDA and CDR2 is SQIVND (reference sequence). The CDR3 region is CASSTGQGVLDQPQHF. For the CDR3, the DNA is TGTGCCAGTAGTACGGGACAGGGGGTTCTCGATCAGCCCCAGCATTTT.

The chain recombines TRBV4-1 with TRBJ1-4; no clear D gene. V was trimmed by 4 bases and J by 0 bases, leaving 12 bases between them. Germline V lookup: CDR1 MGHRA, CDR2 YSYEKL. The CDR3 has 16 amino acids. Written as DNA, the CDR3 is TGCGCCAGCAGCCTTTTGACGTCGGCAACTAATGAAAAACTGTTTTTT. Amino acids: CASSLLTSATNEKLFF.

This chain uses TRBV5-8 with TRBJ2-7, with TRBD2 identical over 7 bases. J was trimmed by 7 bases and V by 1 base; bases with no gene match: 20. Germline V gene lookup returns CDR1 SGHTS and CDR2 YDEGEE. This CDR3 contains 18 residues. In DNA form, the CDR3 reads TGTGCCAGCAGCTTGTGGGGGGGACTTTATCGCCTCCCTGGGGAGCAGTACTTC. It is translated as CASSLWGGLYRLPGEQYF.

V and J are TRBV9 and TRBJ2-1, with D hard to call. Between the trimmed V and J ends, which lost 1 base and 0 bases, there was a span of 8 bases. There are 15 residues in the CDR3. Germline assignment: CDR1 SGDLS and CDR2 YYNGEE. CDR3 amino acids: CASSVTSSSYNEQFF. The CDR3, as DNA: TGTGCCAGCAGCGTAACCTCCAGCTCCTACAATGAGCAGTTCTTC.

This rearrangement joins TRBV29-1 to TRBJ2-3; the match to TRBD2 covers 16 bases. Germline loops: CDR1 SQVTM, CDR2 ANQGSEA. This CDR3 is 17 amino acids long. Trimming removed 4 bases from V and 0 bases from J; junction bases left unmatched: 4. The CDR3 DNA reads TGCAGCGTTGCGGGACTAGCGGGAGGGCCGAGCACAGATACGCAGTATTTT. It codes for CSVAGLAGGPSTDTQYF.

The rearrangement links TRBV12-3 or TRBV12-4 to TRBJ1-3; maybe TRBD1 (5 bases). V was clipped by 3 bases and J by 8 bases, with 11 bases between them. The CDR3 spans 13 residues. CDR3: CASSFASTDTIYF. The DNA of the CDR3 is TGTGCCAGCAGTTTCGCATCGACAGACACCATATATTTT.

The chain uses TRBV5-1 and TRBJ2-2, with D possibly TRBD1 on 6 matching bases. Germline V gene lookup returns CDR1 SGHRS and CDR2 YFSETQ. The CDR3 is 15 residues long. The V gene lost 4 bases and the J gene lost 5 bases, with 15 bases spanning the gap. The CDR3 region is CASSPGTRGTGELFF. The DNA of the CDR3 is TGCGCCAGCAGCCCCGGGACACGAGGGACCGGGGAGCTGTTTTTT.